This T cell receptor (beta chain) was recorded in a study of cytomegalovirus exposure and HLA in healthy donors (TCRdb year 2017). In the study overall: An earlier analysis of approximately 640 of the donors reported 250 to 300 Gb of sequence data and around 120 million unique TCR beta sequences from 190 million or so T cells. About 280 gigabases of sequencing data and roughly 90 million unique TCR sequences were included in an early release covering under 650 HLA-typed donors. Among the approximately 420 genotyped donors, approximately 77% belonged to the genetic ancestry cluster associated with self-reported Caucasian donors. The study aimed to test whether signatures of past pathogen exposure could be identified by cataloging public T cell receptors. The study used immunosequencing to profile the T cell repertoires of 600 to 850 subjects and linked those repertoires to cytomegalovirus serostatus. In addition to the first cohort of around 670 subjects, a separate validation cohort of 130 or so different subjects was used. To predict cytomegalovirus infection status, the study brought together high-throughput TCR immunosequencing, statistical association of individual TCRs with disease status, and machine learning. To study patterns of TCR occurrence, a later analysis re-analyzed previously published TCR beta repertoires from just over 650 donors and added high-resolution HLA genotyping. Rather than using new phenotypic data, the later analysis identified candidate immune exposures from TCR beta sequences and from how often those sequences occurred across donors. An earlier analysis of several hundred of the donors applied high-throughput TCR beta sequencing to assess whether each TCR beta V gene segment acted as functional or pseudogenic. Donor age, sex, ethnicity and CMV serostatus were compiled together with the repertoire data. In a later genetic analysis, genome-wide SNP genotypes for about 60% of the 666 donors were used, and that subset was treated as a discovery cohort. Every discovery cohort repertoire had been produced on one sequencing platform. Both class I and class II loci were covered by HLA typing, at four-digit resolution. Typing coverage varied by locus: roughly 629-630 donors for A, B, C, DRB1 and DQB1; more than 500 for DQA1; approximately 570 for DPA1; roughly 450 for DPB1. A handful of DR-DQ haplotypes were handled as single units for association and clustering because linkage in the cohort was strong. Among around 400 genotyped donors of the cohort, an average of approximately 220,000 unique TCR beta nucleotide sequences was sequenced per donor, of which about 18% were non-productive.

The full study reports these points: A later analysis found that TCR association rates varied across HLA loci, with DRB1 alleles showing the most associated TCRs and HLA-C alleles the fewest. Broadly in line with IMGT annotations, most TCR beta V segments showed up in productive rearrangements about 90% or about 30% of the time in an earlier analysis of 450 to 750 of the donors. Assigning TCR associations to individual alleles was difficult when HLA alleles, especially DR and DQ, strongly co-occurred. For the cohort, immune exposure information was limited to CMV serostatus. A later analysis reported that several top co-occurrence clusters appeared linked to parvovirus B19, influenza, CMV and Epstein-Barr virus. A cluster of highly shared sequence variants was judged likely to be a technical artifact of the sequencing pipeline. Because HLA typing was unavailable for some donors at each locus, only the typed subset was used in association tests. A later analysis found that HLA-associated TCR beta chains were more clonally expanded and had lower generation probabilities than equally common non-associated chains. In a later genetic analysis, a missense DCLRE1C variant was associated with V-gene and J-gene trimming of TCR beta chains, and the association was replicated in an independent cohort. Across donors, most TCR sequences were observed very rarely, whereas some public TCRs were present in many individuals. In a later analysis, most CMV-associated TCR beta chains were found to appear HLA-restricted, with HLA associations seemingly driven largely by CMV exposure. The classifier was reported to diagnose cytomegalovirus status with high specificity and sensitivity in both the original cohort and the validation cohort. Only TCR beta chains were sequenced in this cohort, and the absence of alpha or paired-chain data limited detectable features. A further reported finding was that TCR beta sequences accurately predicted the HLA-A and HLA-B alleles for most subjects in the first cohort. In vitro tests confirmed that a few of the cytomegalovirus-associated TCR beta chains recognize cytomegalovirus antigens. Because counts were too low, roughly 16 rarely observed V segments, including chromosome 9 orphons, were left out of the earlier analysis of a few hundred of the donors. The study listed 150 to 200 TCR beta chains as associated with cytomegalovirus. The authors suggested that the approach could potentially be extended to other disease states and immunological phenotypes. A later genetic analysis reported fewer N-insertions in productive TCRs among donors in an Asian-associated ancestry cluster than the roughly 640-donor mean. In a later analysis, around 17,000 TCR beta sequences were associated with specific HLA alleles at a false discovery rate of 0.05. The presence/absence analyses assumed that sequencing depth was roughly uniform across donors, and that assumption may not be true. Correlated functional status among segregating V segments might reflect linkage disequilibrium, but an unknown experimental factor could not be ruled out.

Notes on this clone: No antigen is known for it.

Libraries were made using the immunoSEQ multiplex PCR assay. A mixture of 60 forward primers for TCR Vbeta segments and 13 reverse primers for TCR Jbeta segments was used in the multiplex PCR. A multiplex PCR assay on genomic DNA amplified the CDR3 region of rearranged TCR beta genes. On the Illumina HiSeq System, the amplified TCR beta libraries were sequenced as 87-base-pair reads. Regarding the original processing steps: A later analysis counted tens of millions of unique TCR beta chains across the 650 to 800 repertoires, and about 10 million of these chains were shared by at least two donors. To remove PCR and sequencing errors, raw reads were error-corrected and collapsed into unique sequences using a nearest-neighbor algorithm that merged closely related sequences. To assign V, D and J gene segments, CDR3 sequences were aligned to IMGT reference sequences. For a sequence to be retained, at least a six-nucleotide match to both a V gene segment and a J gene segment was required. A rearrangement was called productive if the CDR3 had no stop codons and remained in frame with V and J, and every other rearrangement was called non-productive. Following IMGT convention, CDR3 was defined as the stretch from the second conserved V-encoded cysteine up to the conserved J-encoded phenylalanine. Sequences without an unambiguous match to a single V gene segment were excluded from the earlier analysis of about 640 of the donors. An earlier analysis of a few hundred of the donors called V segments functional above 56.7% productive rearrangements and segregating when the between-donor standard deviation exceeded 5%. A statistical classification framework was developed to diagnose cytomegalovirus status using the catalog of TCR beta chain sequences. V and J gene assignment, in a later analysis, came from comparing TCR nucleotide sequences with IMGT/GENE-DB human TR gene sequences. The TCRdist pipeline was used in a later analysis to assign CDR3 sequences and most-parsimonious VDJ recombination scenarios. In a later analysis, each TCR beta chain was defined by its CDR3 amino acid sequence together with its V-gene family, and reads lacking a unique V-gene family were excluded. To address suspected cross-contamination and a sequencing artifact, a later analysis removed roughly 580 highly shared, low-generation-probability nucleotide sequences. In a later analysis, a clonal expansion index was calculated for each public chain from normalized within-repertoire ranks of inferred template counts. Generation probabilities in a later analysis came from a VDJ recombination model fitted to out-of-frame rearrangements, and those results were checked against IGoR. In a later analysis, TCR-TCR, TCR-HLA and TCR-CMV co-occurrence was scored with hypergeometric tests, and a repertoire-size bias correction was applied to TCR pairs. In a later analysis, false discovery rates were estimated by permuting HLA or CMV assignments 20 times. A later analysis grouped co-occurring TCRs with DBSCAN, adding TCRdist sequence similarity when clustering within HLA-allele-positive subsets. Repertoires with fewer than 30,000 or more than 120,000 public chains were left out of co-occurrence clustering, as were about 5 repertoires with anomalous nucleotide sharing. Imported from immuneACCESS, the table was reduced by TCRdb to in-frame sequences with V and J called. These copies leave out some clones; in studies compared against another copy, an unresolved V gene accounts for under half, and the cause of the remainder is not known. That table is the source of V, J and clone size, and D and trimming were worked out from the DNA. The table for this sample lists 50,000 or so clones. 2.1% of the sample comes from the top ten.

The cohort consisted of 600 or so healthy bone marrow donors. All cohort members were sampled while nominally healthy, although unrecorded immune exposures were likely present. The donor tested CMV seronegative, placing the donor among the approximately 400 seronegative members of the cohort. Every donor gave a peripheral blood sample, and the peripheral blood mononuclear cells from that sample were used for TCR beta sequencing. The Qiagen DNeasy Blood Extraction Kit was used to extract genomic DNA from the blood cell samples. The sequenced material came from PBMCs. The TCR comes from a young woman in good health and CMV-seronegative.

The sequenced DNA is TGCGCCAGCGCCCCGGGCTTGACAGTGGCTGGAAACACCATATATTTT. Its coded protein is CASAPGLTVAGNTIYF. The chain was built from TRBV5-1 and TRBJ1-3; the D gene is perhaps TRBD1, on 5 matching bases. In the germline V gene, CDR1 corresponds to SGHRS and CDR2 to YFSETQ. V is shortened by 7 bases, J by 2 bases, and the region joining them spans 19 bases. The cysteine opens and the phenylalanine closes a CDR3 of 16 amino acids. The DNA shown is the 48-base CDR3, in frame from base 1.